The 16 T cell receptor beta chains reported below all come from one sample, sequenced in a study of T cells in Graves' hyperthyroidism and ophthalmopathy. RNA transcripts yielded amplified TCR beta CDR3 regions. The TCR CDR3 was amplified in a first-round RT-PCR using the HTBI primer set. TCRdb processed the multiplex PCR reads anew with MiXCR; each CDR3 protein has one entry. The sample holds about 560,000 distinct CDR3 sequences, 12% to 15% seen once. Material: blood. These receptors originate from a woman aged 40 to 50 with Graves' hyperthyroidism.

This clonotype was counted many times. The chain recombines TRBV3-1 with TRBJ2-1; TRBD2 agrees at 10 bases. Germline V gives CDR1 LGHDT, CDR2 YNNKEL (reference sequence). The CDR3 length is 15 residues. The trim removed 4 bases at V and 4 bases at J, leaving 4 bases unmatched. The CDR3 loop reads CASSPGTSEYNEQFF. CDR3 bases: TGTGCCAGCAGCCCCGGGACTAGCGAATACAATGAGCAGTTCTTC.

This clonotype was seen ten or more times. The CDR3 DNA reads TGTGCCAGCAGCTTCGGGACAGGGTTCACAGATACGCAGTATTTT. Protein: CASSFGTGFTDTQYF. The V and J genes are TRBV11-3 and TRBJ2-3, with 9 bases that match TRBD1. V dropped 3 bases and J dropped 2; count of bases not matched to a gene: 3. The CDR3 is 15 residues long. CDR1 is SGHNT, CDR2 YENEEA, per germline.

This clonotype has only a few counts. The chain couples TRBV5-4 to TRBJ2-5; maybe TRBD2 (5 bases). The CDR3 spans 13 residues. V lost 4 bases to trimming and J lost 5 bases, with 12 bases between them. Germline CDR1 is SGHNT and CDR2 is YYREEE (reference sequence). The CDR3 coding sequence is TGTGCCAGCAGCCTCGGACTGGCGGAGACCCAGTACTTC. Translation gives CASSLGLAETQYF. Combining the CDR3 with reference TRBV5-4 and TRBJ2-5 gives the whole variable domain ETGVTQSPTHLIKTRGQQVTLRCSSQSGHNTVSWYQQALGQGPQFIFQYYREEENGRGNFPPRFSGLQFPNYSSELNVNALELDDSALYLCASSLGLAETQYFGPGTRLLVL.

The CDR3 here is CASSHKFLWTSKNMTSDNYEQYF. For the CDR3, the DNA is TGTGCCAGCAGCCATAAATTTTTATGGACAAGTAAGAACATGACTAGCGACAACTACGAGCAGTACTTC. The V and J genes are TRBV7-3 and TRBJ2-7, with 8 bases that match TRBD2. This CDR3 contains 23 residues. CDR1 SGHTA and CDR2 FQGTGA come from the germline V gene. Losses at the gene ends were 5 bases for V and 3 bases for J; bases not matched to a gene: 33. The complete variable domain, with remaining parts taken from reference TRBV7-3 and TRBJ2-7, reads GAGVSQTPSNKVTEKGKYVELRCDPISGHTALYWYRQSLGQGPEFLIYFQGTGAADDSGLPNDRFFAVRPEGSVSTLKIQRTERGDSAVYLCASSHKFLWTSKNMTSDNYEQYFGPGTRLTVT.

This clonotype was counted many times. The chain recombines TRBV2 with TRBJ2-1; 14 nucleotides agree with TRBD2. This CDR3 region has 21 residues. V lost 0 bases to trimming and J lost 0 bases; unmatched junction nucleotides: 10. Germline CDR1 reads SNHLY; CDR2 reads FYNNEI. The CDR3 region is CASSEAMGLAGVPSSYNEQFF. The DNA for the CDR3 is TGTGCCAGCAGTGAAGCGATGGGACTAGCGGGAGTCCCAAGCTCCTACAATGAGCAGTTCTTC.

The V call is TRBV18, the J call TRBJ2-7; 7 nucleotides match TRBD2. With 2 bases clipped from V and 2 bases from J, the junction kept 9 bases outside the gene matches. Germline V gene data show CDR1 as KGHSH and CDR2 as LQKENI. The length of the CDR3 is 16 residues. CDR3 DNA sequence: TGTGCCAGCTCACCATTGAGGGCTAGCGGTCCCTACGAGCAGTACTTC. Amino acids: CASSPLRASGPYEQYF.

In its sample, this clonotype was seen many times. This chain joins TRBV27 and TRBJ1-6; D ambiguous. Trimming removed 2 bases from V and 8 bases from J, with 10 bases in between. Germline V gene sequence: CDR1 MNHEY, CDR2 SMNVEV (reference sequence). The CDR3 has 14 amino acids. CDR3 bases: TGTGCCAGCAGTTTAAGGGCAGTTGATTCACCCCTCCACTTT. Translating gives CASSLRAVDSPLHF.

The rearrangement joins TRBV6-1 to TRBJ2-7; possible D gene TRBD2, 5 bases. V lost 7 bases and J lost 1, with 14 bases in between. The CDR3 length is 14 residues. In germline, CDR1 is MNHNS, CDR2 SASEGT. As DNA, the CDR3 is TGTGCCAGCAAGTACAACCGGGAATCCTACGAGCAGTACTTC. It yields the protein CASKYNRESYEQYF.

This clonotype turned up a few times. This chain joins TRBV25-1 and TRBJ2-3, with 8 positions matching TRBD2. The length of the CDR3 is 16 residues. Germline CDR1 reads MGHDK; CDR2 reads SYGVNS. V lost 4 bases and J lost 6; bases outside the gene matches: 12. CDR3 loop: CASSGGVAGSMDTQYF. CDR3 sequence (DNA): TGTGCCAGCAGTGGCGGGGTAGCGGGAAGCATGGATACGCAGTATTTT.

This clonotype was detected ten times or more. The rearrangement joins TRBV18 to TRBJ1-5; the D is unclear. V was clipped by 4 bases and J by 9 bases, with 13 bases between them. Germline V gives CDR1 KGHSH, CDR2 LQKENI. The CDR3 runs 13 residues. The CDR3 protein is CASSQSNGRPQHF. CDR3 DNA sequence: TGTGCCAGCTCACAATCGAACGGAAGGCCCCAGCATTTT.

This clonotype was seen repeatedly, ten times or more. This chain links TRBV28 with TRBJ2-1; D unresolved. The V and J ends lost 7 bases and 0 bases respectively, with 1 base between them. Germline-derived CDR1 and CDR2 are MDHEN and SYDVKM. This CDR3 is built from 11 residues. This chain's CDR3 is CASNSYNEQFF. For the CDR3, the DNA is TGTGCCAGCAACTCCTACAATGAGCAGTTCTTC.

This clonotype was seen a handful of times. This chain joins TRBV10-3 and TRBJ2-2; 7 nucleotides align to TRBD1. CDR3 length: 15 residues. Trimming removed 6 bases from V and 0 bases from J; junction bases left unmatched: 4. Germline values: CDR1 ENHRY, CDR2 SYGVKD. The CDR3 loop reads CAIRTGDTNTGELFF. As DNA, the CDR3 is TGTGCCATCAGAACAGGGGACACGAACACCGGGGAGCTGTTTTTT.

This clonotype was counted at least ten times. J is TRBJ2-1 and V is TRBV10-1; 7 bases match TRBD2. With 3 bases clipped from V and 3 bases from J, the junction kept 8 bases outside the gene matches. Germline V gene sequence: CDR1 WNHNN, CDR2 SYGVQD (reference sequence). The CDR3 is made up of 16 amino acids. Written as DNA, the CDR3 is TGCGCCAGCAGTGAACGTTTGACTAGCAGCTACAATGAGCAGTTCTTC. Amino acids: CASSERLTSSYNEQFF.

The sample holds many counts of this clonotype. J is TRBJ2-2 and V is TRBV30; 7 nucleotides agree with TRBD1. Germline V gives CDR1 GTSNPN, CDR2 SVGIG (reference sequence). The length of the CDR3 is 14 residues. With V trimmed by 1 base and J by 1 base, 0 bases remained unmatched. The CDR3 nucleotides read TGTGCCTGGAGTGGACAGGGGAACACCGGGGAGCTGTTTTTT. Protein: CAWSGQGNTGELFF.

This clonotype has ten or more counts. This rearrangement joins TRBV2 to TRBJ1-1, with D hard to call. The V and J ends lost 11 bases and 0 bases respectively, with 10 bases between them. The CDR3 sequence is 12 residues long. Germline CDR1 reads SNHLY; CDR2 reads FYNNEI. CDR3 protein: CASQRVNTEAFF. CDR3 in DNA: TGTGCCTCCCAGAGGGTGAACACTGAAGCTTTCTTT.

The V and J genes are TRBV13 and TRBJ1-1; D gene ambiguous. Between the trimmed V and J ends, which lost 0 bases and 4 bases, there was a span of 12 bases. This CDR3 spans 15 amino acids. Looked up from germline, CDR1 is PRHDT and CDR2 is FYEKMQ (reference sequence). Here the CDR3 DNA reads TGTGCCAGCAGCTTAGGGGAAGGGAGTGGCACTGAAGCTTTCTTT. As protein: CASSLGEGSGTEAFF.